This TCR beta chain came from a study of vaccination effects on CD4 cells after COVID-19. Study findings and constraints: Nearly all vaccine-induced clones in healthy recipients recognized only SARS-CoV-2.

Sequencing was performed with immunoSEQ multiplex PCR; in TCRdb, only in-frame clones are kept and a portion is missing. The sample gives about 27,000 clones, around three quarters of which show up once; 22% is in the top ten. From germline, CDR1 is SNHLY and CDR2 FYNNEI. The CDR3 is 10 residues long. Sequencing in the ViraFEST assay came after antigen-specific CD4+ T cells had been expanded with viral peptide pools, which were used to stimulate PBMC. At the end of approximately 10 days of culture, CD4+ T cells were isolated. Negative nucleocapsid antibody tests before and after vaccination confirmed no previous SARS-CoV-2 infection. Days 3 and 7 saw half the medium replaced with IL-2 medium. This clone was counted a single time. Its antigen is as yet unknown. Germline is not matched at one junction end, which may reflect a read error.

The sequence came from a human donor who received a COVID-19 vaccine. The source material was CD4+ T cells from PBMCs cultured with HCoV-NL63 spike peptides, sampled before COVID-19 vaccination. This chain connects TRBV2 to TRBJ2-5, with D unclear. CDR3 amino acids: CASREETQYF. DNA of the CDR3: TGTGCCAGCAGGGAAGAGACCCAGTACTTC.